This T cell receptor (beta chain) was retrieved from a study of blood T cells in healthy people across ages. Regarding this clonotype: The antigen remains unidentified.

Together with a sample-barcoded 5' primer, a J-beta primer mix was included in a second PCR lasting roughly 6 to 12 cycles. TCRdb recomputed calls from the 5' RACE reads with MiXCR, one row per CDR3 protein. The table includes hundreds of thousands of distinct CDR3 sequences, roughly 27% detected once. Whole-study findings and limits: Unknown CMV status may confound age-related changes in expanded clones.

Deletions cut 2 bases from V and 12 bases from J, with 17 bases between. The CDR3 is 15 amino acids. The germline V gene encodes CDR1 SGHTA and CDR2 FQGNSA. This receptor was taken from a woman aged 70 to 79 in good health. The sample comprised blood. This rearrangement joins TRBV7-2 to TRBJ1-6, with a weak D call TRBD1 (5 bases). DNA of the CDR3: TGTGCCAGCAGCTTAACCGGGACGGATCCCAAACCCCTCCACTTT. This gives the protein CASSLTGTDPKPLHF.